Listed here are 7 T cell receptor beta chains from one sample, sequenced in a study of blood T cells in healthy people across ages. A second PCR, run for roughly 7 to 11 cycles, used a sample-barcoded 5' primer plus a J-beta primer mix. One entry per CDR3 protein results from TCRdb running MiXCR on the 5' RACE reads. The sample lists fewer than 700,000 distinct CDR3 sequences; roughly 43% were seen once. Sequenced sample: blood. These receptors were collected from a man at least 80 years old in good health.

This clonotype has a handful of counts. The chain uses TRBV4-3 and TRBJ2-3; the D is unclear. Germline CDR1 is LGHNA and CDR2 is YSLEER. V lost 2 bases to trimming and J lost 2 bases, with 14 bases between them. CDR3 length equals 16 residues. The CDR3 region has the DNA TGCGCCAGCAGCCAATTTTTAAAGGGATCCACAGATACGCAGTATTTT. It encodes CASSQFLKGSTDTQYF.

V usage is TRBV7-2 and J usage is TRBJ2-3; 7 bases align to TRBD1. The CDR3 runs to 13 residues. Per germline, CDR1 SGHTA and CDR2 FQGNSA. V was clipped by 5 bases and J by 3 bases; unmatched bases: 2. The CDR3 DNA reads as TGTGCCAGCAGCACGGACAGGACAGATACGCAGTATTTT. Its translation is CASSTDRTDTQYF.

Written as DNA, the CDR3 is TGTGCCAGCAGCTTTTCCGGCAGGGGGAGGGAGAAGACCCAGTACTTC. This translates into CASSFSGRGREKTQYF. This chain joins TRBV7-8 and TRBJ2-5; D is tentatively TRBD1 or TRBD2 (7 bases each). This CDR3 spans 16 amino acids. Germline V lookup: CDR1 SGHVS, CDR2 FQNEAQ. V lost 3 bases and J 6 bases, leaving 20 bases between the germline ends.

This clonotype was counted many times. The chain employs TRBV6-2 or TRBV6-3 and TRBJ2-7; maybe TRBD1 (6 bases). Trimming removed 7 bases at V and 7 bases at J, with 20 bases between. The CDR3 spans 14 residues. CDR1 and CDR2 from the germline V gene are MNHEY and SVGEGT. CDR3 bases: TGTGCCAGCATCGCCGGGACCATCCAGGGGGAGCAGTACTTC. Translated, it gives CASIAGTIQGEQYF.

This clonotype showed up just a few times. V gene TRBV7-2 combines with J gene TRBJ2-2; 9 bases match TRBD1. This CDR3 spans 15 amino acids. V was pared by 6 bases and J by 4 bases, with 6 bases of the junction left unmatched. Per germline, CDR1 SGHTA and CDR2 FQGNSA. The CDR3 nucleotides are TGTGCCAGCAGGGCCGGGACAGGGTTCACCGGGGAGCTGTTTTTT. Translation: CASRAGTGFTGELFF.

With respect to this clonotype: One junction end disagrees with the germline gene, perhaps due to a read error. CDR3 residues: CARSYSRDTVPYF. Here the CDR3 DNA reads TGTGCCCGCAGTTACTCCCGGGACACGGTCCCGTATTTT. The chain employs TRBV6-5 and TRBJ2-3; possibly TRBD1 for D (6 bases). CDR1 and CDR2 (germline): MNHEY, SVGAGI. This CDR3 is 13 amino acids long.

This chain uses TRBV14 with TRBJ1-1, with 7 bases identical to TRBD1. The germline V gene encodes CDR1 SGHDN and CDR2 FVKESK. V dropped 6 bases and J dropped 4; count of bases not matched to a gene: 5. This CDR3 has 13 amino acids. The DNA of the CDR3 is TGTGCCAGCAGGAGGGGGCGGTTCACTGAAGCTTTCTTT. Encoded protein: CASRRGRFTEAFF.